Sequencing of this T cell receptor beta chain was carried out in a study of OX40 agonist ivuxolimab in advanced cancers. V gave up 3 bases and J gave up 4 bases, with 12 bases separating them. The V gene's germline CDR1 is SGHTA and CDR2 FQGNSA. The CDR3 has 15 amino acids. Profiling relied on immunoSEQ multiplex PCR, and the TCRdb table lists in-frame clones only, not all of them. Here the sample spans under 75,000 clones, 70% to 90% being singletons. There are a few counts of this clone. The chain joins TRBV7-2 to TRBJ2-2, with D possibly being TRBD2 (6 bases). The material sequenced was CD4+ or CD8+ T cells sorted from blood, taken in a trial of the OX40 agonist ivuxolimab. This TCR came from an adult with an advanced solid tumor such as melanoma, head and neck, liver or kidney cancer. The CDR3 sequence is CASSFALATTGELFF. As DNA, the CDR3 is TGTGCCAGCAGCTTTGCCCTAGCGACCACCGGGGAGCTGTTTTTT.